What follows describes a single TCR beta chain. CDR1 and CDR2 from the germline V gene are MDHEN and SYDVKM. This CDR3 contains 15 residues. The ends lost 8 bases at V and 0 bases at J; junction bases unmatched: 7. The assay was immunoSEQ multiplex PCR, and TCRdb's table has in-frame clones only and misses some. The sample lists 43,000 or so clones; around 90% were seen once. This specimen comes from a study of blood T cell repertoires in COVID-19. Study overall: Acute and convalescent COVID-19 specimens originated in the United States, Italy and Spain. T cells, B-cell-depleted T cells, or PBMCs provided the cDNA or gDNA that served as material.

The TCR originated in a man between 60 and 70 years old with active COVID-19. The chain employs TRBV28 and TRBJ2-3, with 8 bases that match TRBD2. The sample was peripheral blood. The CDR3 region has the DNA TGTGCCAGCGGAAGAGCGGGGGAGAGCACAGATACGCAGTATTTT. It is translated as CASGRAGESTDTQYF.